Presented here are 14 T cell receptor beta chains from one specimen sequenced in a study of blood T cell repertoires in COVID-19. Sequenced by immunoSEQ multiplex PCR; TCRdb stores in-frame clones only, minus some. Among about 270,000 clones listed, around 90% were seen once. Specimen: PBMCs or T cells enriched from blood (not recorded which). The source is a woman aged 40 to 49 with acute COVID-19.

This chain links TRBV19 with TRBJ1-2, with 7 bases that match TRBD1. The CDR3 has 13 amino acids. Germline V gene lookup returns CDR1 LNHDA and CDR2 SQIVND (reference sequence). Trimming took 7 bases from V and 4 from J; bases not matched to a gene: 6. This chain's CDR3 is CASTQGQFYGYTF. In DNA form, the CDR3 reads TGTGCCAGTACCCAGGGACAGTTCTATGGCTACACCTTC.

The chain carries TRBV7-8 and TRBJ2-5; 9 bases map to TRBD1. J was trimmed by 5 bases and V by 5 bases; bases with no gene match: 12. Germline CDR1 SGHVS, CDR2 FQNEAQ. This CDR3 has 16 residues. The chain's CDR3 is CASSRNGQGSLETQYF. CDR3 in DNA: TGTGCCAGCAGCCGAAACGGACAGGGGTCCCTCGAGACCCAGTACTTC.

The chain employs TRBV4-1 and TRBJ2-2; D is uncertain. The V end lost 3 bases, the J end lost 4 bases, and 15 bases lay between the germline ends. The CDR3 has 16 amino acids. Germline values: CDR1 MGHRA, CDR2 YSYEKL. For the CDR3, the DNA is TGCGCCAGCAGCCAGGTCTATGGGCCAGGCACCGGGGAGCTGTTTTTT. Residues: CASSQVYGPGTGELFF.

This chain links TRBV5-4 with TRBJ1-1, with TRBD1 matching over 9 bases. This CDR3 is built from 15 residues. Losses at the gene ends were 3 bases for V and 5 bases for J; bases not matched to a gene: 8. Germline loops: CDR1 SGHNT, CDR2 YYREEE (reference sequence). CDR3 bases: TGTGCCAGCAGCTCCCTAGGGACAGGGATGACTGAAGCTTTCTTT. Amino acid sequence: CASSSLGTGMTEAFF.

The chain couples TRBV28 to TRBJ2-7; TRBD2 agrees at 15 bases. The germline CDR1 and CDR2 sequences are MDHEN and SYDVKM. V was pared by 6 bases and J by 4 bases, with 4 bases of the junction left unmatched. The CDR3 contains 15 residues. In DNA form, the CDR3 reads TGTGCCAGCAGAGTAGGACTAGCGGGAGGGTACGAGCAGTACTTC. It specifies CASRVGLAGGYEQYF.

The CDR3 DNA reads TGTGCCAGCAGCTCCGGGGGGACAGGGGGTTACAATGAGCAGTTCTTC. It translates to CASSSGGTGGYNEQFF. J is TRBJ2-1 and V is TRBV7-6; 11 bases are a match to TRBD1. After removal of 4 bases from V and 4 bases from J, the junction contained 6 bases not matched to a gene. Germline V gene data show CDR1 as SGHVS and CDR2 as FNYEAQ. CDR3 length equals 16 residues.

This clone has only a few counts. This chain uses TRBV7-6 with TRBJ2-3; TRBD2 is a possible D gene (5 bases). The CDR3 extends over 15 amino acids. Germline assignment: CDR1 SGHVS and CDR2 FNYEAQ. V shed 1 base and J shed 2 bases, with 10 bases lying between them. The CDR3 DNA reads TGTGCCAGCAGCTTAGGAGGGTCCCCCACAGATACGCAGTATTTT. It encodes CASSLGGSPTDTQYF.

The chain carries TRBV3-1 (or the pseudogene TRBV3-2) and TRBJ1-2, with TRBD1 matching 9 bases. Germline loops: CDR1 LGHDT, CDR2 YNNKEL (reference sequence). With 4 bases clipped from V and 2 bases from J, the junction kept 2 bases outside the gene matches. CDR3 size: 14 residues. CDR3 region: CASSPGTGNYGYTF. The CDR3 DNA reads as TGTGCCAGCAGCCCCGGGACAGGGAACTATGGCTACACCTTC.

V and J are TRBV7-6 and TRBJ2-1; 10 bases agree with TRBD2. The CDR3 contains 16 residues. The V gene end was trimmed by 4 bases and the J gene end by 8 bases; junction bases not matched to a gene: 11. Germline loops: CDR1 SGHVS, CDR2 FNYEAQ. CDR3: CASSSKASGRAHEQFF. In DNA, the CDR3 is TGTGCCAGCAGCTCGAAAGCTAGCGGGAGAGCCCATGAGCAGTTCTTC.

The chain uses TRBV12-1 and TRBJ1-4; TRBD1 is the table's D call, not checked against the DNA. TRBV12-1 is reported as a pseudogene. This CDR3 region has 18 residues. CDR3 DNA sequence: TGTGCCAGCAGCTTTAGGGGGCGGCAGGGGGCCTATAATGAAAAACTGTTTTTT. Encoded protein: CASSFRGRQGAYNEKLFF.

The chain is built from TRBV19 and TRBJ1-5; D not resolved. CDR3 length: 18 amino acids. V was shortened by 6 bases and J by 6 bases, with 27 bases between the two germline ends. Germline V gives CDR1 LNHDA, CDR2 SQIVND (reference sequence). The CDR3 DNA reads TGTGCCAGTAGCCTATTAAAGGGTCCCGGGATCTCCGGTCAGCCCCAGCATTTT. Translated: CASSLLKGPGISGQPQHF.

The chain couples TRBV6-1 to TRBJ2-7; TRBD2 matches at 9 bases. Germline CDR1 is MNHNS and CDR2 is SASEGT. CDR3 length equals 17 residues. The ends lost 2 bases at V and 2 bases at J; junction bases unmatched: 10. CDR3 in DNA: TGTGCCAGCAGTGAATATCTGAGCGGGAGGAAACCCTACGAGCAGTACTTC. Protein product: CASSEYLSGRKPYEQYF.

The rearrangement joins TRBV5-1 to TRBJ2-1; 7 bases agree with TRBD1. Unmatched junction bases numbered 14, after V lost 4 bases and J lost 10 bases. Germline V gives CDR1 SGHRS, CDR2 YFSETQ. The CDR3 consists of 15 residues. CDR3 bases: TGCGCCAGCAGCGATACAGGGGTTAGAGGCGGGGAGCAGTTCTTC. This gives the protein CASSDTGVRGGEQFF. Full variable domain (outside the CDR3, taken from reference TRBV5-1 and TRBJ2-1): KAGVTQTPRYLIKTRGQQVTLSCSPISGHRSVSWYQQTPGQGLQFLFEYFSETQRNKGNFPGRFSGRQFSNSRSEMNVSTLELGDSALYLCASSDTGVRGGEQFFGPGTRLTVL.

The chain uses TRBV24-1 and TRBJ1-5, with TRBD1 as a possible D gene (6 bases). Germline V gene sequence: CDR1 KGHDR, CDR2 SFDVKD. The CDR3 covers 18 residues. V lost 4 bases and J 0 bases, leaving 18 bases between the germline ends. The CDR3 coding sequence is TGTGCCACCAGTGAGGGGGACACCAAACCTCATAGCAATCAGCCCCAGCATTTT. Its translation: CATSEGDTKPHSNQPQHF.